These 13 T cell receptor beta chains originate from one sample sequenced in a study of control samples from healthy donors and cancer patients. Profiling relied on immunoSEQ multiplex PCR, and the TCRdb table lists in-frame clones only, not all of them. The table has about 160,000 clones, approximately 94% seen once. The source material was blood. The source of these receptors is a woman aged 40 to 50 in good health.

This clone showed up just a few times. DNA of the CDR3: TGTGCCAGCTCACCCCCGGGAGGGGGGCCCCAGCATTTT. It is translated as CASSPPGGGPQHF. The rearrangement joins TRBV18 to TRBJ1-5; the D gene is possibly TRBD1 (6 bases). CDR1 KGHSH and CDR2 LQKENI come from the germline V gene. V was clipped by 3 bases and J by 9 bases, with 12 bases between them. The CDR3 extends over 13 amino acids.

This chain links TRBV6-5 with TRBJ1-1; D gene ambiguous. This CDR3 is built from 14 residues. The V and J ends lost 5 bases and 1 base respectively, with 11 bases between them. Germline V gene lookup returns CDR1 MNHEY and CDR2 SVGAGI. The CDR3 DNA reads TGTGCCAGCAGTCCCTGGACGGAGAACACTGAAGCTTTCTTT. Translated, it gives CASSPWTENTEAFF.

This chain links TRBV10-1 with TRBJ2-7; D gene unclear. V was clipped by 2 bases and J by 6 bases, with 11 bases between them. CDR1 and CDR2 (germline): WNHNN, SYGVQD (reference sequence). The CDR3 sequence is 13 residues long. CDR3 sequence: CASSEGSLGEQYF. CDR3 DNA sequence: TGCGCCAGCAGTGAGGGATCCCTCGGCGAGCAGTACTTC.

The rearrangement uses TRBV7-2 and TRBJ2-1; D remains unclear. V was shortened by 1 base and J by 6 bases, with 10 bases between the two germline ends. Germline CDR1 is SGHTA and CDR2 is FQGNSA. The CDR3 runs to 14 residues. The CDR3 nucleotides read TGTGCCAGCAGCTTAGAGGGCCTCGGCAATGAGCAGTTCTTC. Translating gives CASSLEGLGNEQFF.

V and J are TRBV5-5 and TRBJ2-1; 10 bases align to TRBD2. After removal of 2 bases from V and 10 bases from J, the junction contained 12 bases not matched to a gene. Germline V gene data show CDR1 as SGHKS and CDR2 as YYEKEE (reference sequence). CDR3 size: 16 residues. CDR3 loop: CASSFASGGSAWEQFF. CDR3 DNA sequence: TGTGCCAGCAGCTTCGCTAGCGGGGGATCCGCGTGGGAGCAGTTCTTC. Variable domain in full (rest from reference TRBV5-5 and TRBJ2-1): DAGVTQSPTHLIKTRGQQVTLRCSPISGHKSVSWYQQVLGQGPQFIFQYYEKEERGRGNFPDRFSARQFPNYSSELNVNALLLGDSALYLCASSFASGGSAWEQFFGPGTRLTVL.

The J gene is TRBJ1-1, the V gene TRBV19; D perhaps matches TRBD1 (6 bases). The CDR3 totals 13 residues. Germline CDR1 reads LNHDA; CDR2 reads SQIVND (reference sequence). V dropped 9 bases and J dropped 4 bases, with 15 bases sitting between them. The CDR3 DNA is TGTGCCAGCGGGGGACACCGGGGCACTGAAGCTTTCTTT. Translated: CASGGHRGTEAFF.

With regard to this clone: One end of the junction fails to match germline, which may point to a read error. This chain connects TRBV5-5 to TRBJ2-3, with 9 bases that match TRBD2. The V gene's germline CDR1 is SGHKS and CDR2 YYEKEE (reference sequence). The CDR3 length is 16 residues. CDR3 residues: CASRLGLAESTDTQYF. The CDR3 bases are TGTGCCAGCAGGTTGGGACTAGCAGAAAGCACAGATACGCAGTATTTT.

The chain links TRBV6-2 or TRBV6-3 to TRBJ2-1; D is unclear. V lost 7 bases and J lost 3, with 16 bases in between. Germline V gene sequence: CDR1 MNHEY, CDR2 SVGEGT. This CDR3 has 15 amino acids. CDR3 in amino acids: CASTPGSPLYNEQFF. CDR3 coding DNA: TGTGCCAGCACCCCTGGGTCTCCCCTCTACAATGAGCAGTTCTTC.

This clone was seen a single time. The chain couples TRBV5-4 to TRBJ2-1, with a tentative D call TRBD2 (6 bases). V lost 4 bases and J lost 8, with 16 bases in between. CDR1 is SGHNT, CDR2 YYREEE, per germline (reference sequence). This CDR3 has 14 amino acids. The chain's CDR3 is CASSPMLARDEQFF. In nucleotides, the CDR3 is TGTGCCAGCAGCCCCATGCTAGCGAGGGATGAGCAGTTCTTC.

This clone was observed a single time. The chain recombines TRBV25-1 with TRBJ1-1, with TRBD1 as a possible D gene (5 bases). V was clipped by 10 bases and J by 5 bases, with 20 bases between them. Germline CDR1 MGHDK, CDR2 SYGVNS. The CDR3 is 14 amino acids. Written as DNA, the CDR3 is TGTGCCACCGAACTAGCAGGGAGAAAGACTGAAGCTTTCTTT. It specifies CATELAGRKTEAFF.

J is TRBJ2-1 and V is TRBV10-1, with a tentative D call TRBD2 (5 bases). V shed 1 base and J shed 10 bases, with 8 bases lying between them. The CDR3 covers 12 residues. CDR1 and CDR2 (germline): WNHNN, SYGVQD (reference sequence). The CDR3 here is CASSEWAGEQFF. In DNA, the CDR3 is TGCGCCAGCAGTGAGTGGGCGGGCGAGCAGTTCTTC.

V gene TRBV5-1 combines with J gene TRBJ2-3, with TRBD2 matching over 14 bases. CDR3 length: 17 residues. V was pared by 3 bases and J by 3 bases, with 6 bases of the junction left unmatched. The germline gives CDR1 SGHRS, CDR2 YFSETQ. CDR3 bases: TGCGCCAGCAGCTCGGGACTAGCGGGAGACGGGACAGATACGCAGTATTTT. Protein product: CASSSGLAGDGTDTQYF.

The V call is TRBV4-3, the J call TRBJ2-7, with D perhaps matching TRBD1 (6 bases). Germline CDR1 reads LGHNA; CDR2 reads YSLEER. The CDR3 loop spans 15 amino acids. The V gene lost 5 bases and the J gene lost 1 base, with 15 bases spanning the gap. The CDR3 DNA is TGCGCCAGCAGCAAGGTGGGCAGGGGTTCCTACGAGCAGTACTTC. Translated: CASSKVGRGSYEQYF.